The present T cell receptor (beta chain) was sequenced within a study of shared clonotypes between healthy human individuals. Study results and limitations: Generation of non-shared clonotypes was less probable than generation of clonotypes shared by all four donors.

The count of this clone is one. Its antigen is still unknown. Sequenced by immunoSEQ multiplex PCR; TCRdb stores in-frame clones only, minus some. The sample lists about 1 million clones, approximately 68% occurring once. Germline V gene data show CDR1 as SGHDN and CDR2 as FVKESK. The CDR3 covers 15 residues. V was clipped by 2 bases and J by 4 bases, with 12 bases between them. This chain joins TRBV14 and TRBJ2-1; possible D gene TRBD2, 5 bases. The specimen sequenced was memory CD4+ T cells sorted from blood. The subset is: CD45RA-negative fraction. The clonotype originates from a man aged 18 to 29 in good health. Here the CDR3 reads CASSQPGGWYNEQFF. The CDR3 nucleotides read TGTGCCAGCAGCCAACCAGGAGGTTGGTACAATGAGCAGTTCTTC.